These T cell receptor beta chains were read from a single sample in a study of T cell responses to AZD1222 COVID-19 vaccine. Some clones are missing from TCRdb's copy, which holds only in-frame ones; the method was immunoSEQ multiplex PCR. The data show 130,000 or so clones, 85% to 95% seen once. Here the sequenced sample was peripheral blood, taken on day 0 of MenACWY control vaccination. The receptors were gathered from an adult in good health. Both conserved end residues are trimmed from each CDR3. Each record gives: V gene, CDR3 protein.

V: TRBV29-1
CDR3: SVKKGTGWNTEAF

V: TRBV5-4
CDR3: ASSPRDSGNTIY

V: TRBV19
CDR3: ASRRQGIEKLF

V: TRBV6-5
CDR3: ASTGTLSNQPQH

V: TRBV6-5
CDR3: ASSLDRGTYEQY

V: TRBV5-5
CDR3: ASSLVLGAGAKLF

V: TRBV11-2
CDR3: ASSFLAGGPDTQY

V: TRBV5-4
CDR3: ASSPLSRGAPPDTEAF

V: TRBV9
CDR3: ASSMAEGRQPQH

V: TRBV30
CDR3: AWSYSMVAGVDTGELF

V: TRBV6-2/TRBV6-3
CDR3: ASSYGPPDGYT

V: TRBV6-2/TRBV6-3
CDR3: ASSYSSILAGGTQY

V: TRBV5-6
CDR3: ASSLVGYRGNTIY

V: TRBV4-1
CDR3: ASSQGIPGSNQPQH

V: TRBV24-1
CDR3: ATSESSPSGANVLT

V: TRBV2
CDR3: ASSDHGSTHT

V: TRBV10-2
CDR3: ASSEGFNQPQH

V: TRBV13
CDR3: ASSLVPGGEVYGYT

V: TRBV3-1/TRBV3-2
CDR3: ASSQDWETGASPLH

V: TRBV4-1
CDR3: ASSQDRGLGNEQF

V: TRBV9
CDR3: ASSLRNSMNTEAF

V: TRBV7-3
CDR3: ASSNSLRSVQF

V: TRBV2
CDR3: ASRIQEFNEKLF

V: TRBV12-3/TRBV12-4
CDR3: ASSIREGGTQY

V: TRBV2
CDR3: ASSSRLAQETQY

V: TRBV2
CDR3: ASSDREGTEAF

V: TRBV5-6
CDR3: ASSLRQVGNTIY

V: TRBV7-8
CDR3: ASSSWAQGTPYEQY

V: TRBV5-1
CDR3: ASSLVASGAYNEQF

V: TRBV7-8
CDR3: ASSLNTEAF

V: TRBV5-1
CDR3: ASSLGQTAYYGYT

V: TRBV5-1
CDR3: ASSSQGAGDTQY

V: TRBV6-5
CDR3: ASSYLAGSSYNEQF

V: TRBV4-2
CDR3: ASSQQGRGQPQH

V: TRBV6-2/TRBV6-3
CDR3: ASSYPAGDPYEQY

V: TRBV9
CDR3: ASSVGISTPTGELF

V: TRBV28
CDR3: ASSWGVGGTLNTEAF

V: TRBV5-1
CDR3: ASSFQGQERYEQY

V: TRBV7-9
CDR3: ASSLRWRAEGPEQY

V: TRBV24-1
CDR3: ATSDKQGGFNEQF

V: TRBV9
CDR3: ASGRLAGPPGEQY